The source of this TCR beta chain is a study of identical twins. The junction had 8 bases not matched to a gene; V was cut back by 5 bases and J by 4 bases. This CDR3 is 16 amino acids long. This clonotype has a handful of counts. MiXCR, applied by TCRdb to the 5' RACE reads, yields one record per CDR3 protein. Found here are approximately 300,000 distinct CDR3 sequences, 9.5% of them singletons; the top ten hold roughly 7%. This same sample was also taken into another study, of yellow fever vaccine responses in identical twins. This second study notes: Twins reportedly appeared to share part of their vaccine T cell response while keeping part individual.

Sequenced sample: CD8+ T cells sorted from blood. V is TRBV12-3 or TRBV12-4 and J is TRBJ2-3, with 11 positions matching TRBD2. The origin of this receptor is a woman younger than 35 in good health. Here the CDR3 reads CASSATSGSVADTQYF. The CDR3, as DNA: TGTGCCAGCAGTGCAACTAGCGGGAGCGTAGCAGATACGCAGTATTTT.